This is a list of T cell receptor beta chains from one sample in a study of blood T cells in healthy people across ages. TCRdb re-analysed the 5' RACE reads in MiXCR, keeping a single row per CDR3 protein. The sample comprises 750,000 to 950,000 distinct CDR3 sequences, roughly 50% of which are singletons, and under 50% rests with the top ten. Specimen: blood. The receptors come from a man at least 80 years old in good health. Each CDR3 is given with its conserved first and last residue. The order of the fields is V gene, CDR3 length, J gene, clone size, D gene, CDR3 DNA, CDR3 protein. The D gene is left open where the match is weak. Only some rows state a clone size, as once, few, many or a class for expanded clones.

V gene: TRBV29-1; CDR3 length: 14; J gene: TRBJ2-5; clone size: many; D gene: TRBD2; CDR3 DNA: TGCAGCGTTGACCGTCGACTAGCGGGAGAGACCCAGTACTTC; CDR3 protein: CSVDRRLAGETQYF
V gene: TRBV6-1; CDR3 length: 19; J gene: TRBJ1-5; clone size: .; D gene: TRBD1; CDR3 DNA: TGTGCCAGCAGTGAATCAACAGGGGGCGGATTTTATAGCAATCAGCCCCAGCATTTT; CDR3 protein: CASSESTGGGFYSNQPQHF
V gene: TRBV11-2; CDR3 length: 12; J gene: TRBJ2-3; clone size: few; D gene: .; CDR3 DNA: TGTGCCAGCAGCTTACATCGGGATACGCAGTATTTT; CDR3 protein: CASSLHRDTQYF
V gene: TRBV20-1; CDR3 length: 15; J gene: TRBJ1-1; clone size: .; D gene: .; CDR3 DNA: TGCAGTGCTATTAACAGGGTCCAGATGAACACTGAAGCTTTCTTT; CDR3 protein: CSAINRVQMNTEAFF
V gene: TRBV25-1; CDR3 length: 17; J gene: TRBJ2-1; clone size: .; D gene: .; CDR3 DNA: TGTGCCAGCAGCGAGGCTTTTTTGGGGGGCCGCTACAATGAGCAGTTCTTC; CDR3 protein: CASSEAFLGGRYNEQFF
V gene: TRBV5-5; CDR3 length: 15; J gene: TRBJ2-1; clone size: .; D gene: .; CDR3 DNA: TGTGCCAGCAGCTTGGCTGGGCTGATTCAGGGTGAGCAGTTCTTC; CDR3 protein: CASSLAGLIQGEQFF
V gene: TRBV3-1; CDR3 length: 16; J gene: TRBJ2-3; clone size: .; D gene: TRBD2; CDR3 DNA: TGTGCCAGCAGCCAAAGGACTAGCGGGAAGCACAGATACGCGTATTTT; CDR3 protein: CASSQRTSGKHRYAYF
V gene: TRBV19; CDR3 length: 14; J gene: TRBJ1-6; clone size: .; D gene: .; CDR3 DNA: TGTGCCAGTAGTATAGGACACAGGAATTCACCCCTCCACTTT; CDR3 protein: CASSIGHRNSPLHF
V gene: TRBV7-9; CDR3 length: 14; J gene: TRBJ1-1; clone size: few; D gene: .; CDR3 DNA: TGTGCCAGCAGCCCCGGGACTACGAACACTGAAGCTTTCTTT; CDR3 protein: CASSPGTTNTEAFF
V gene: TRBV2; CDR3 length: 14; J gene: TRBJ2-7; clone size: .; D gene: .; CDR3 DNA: TGTGCCAGCACTGAAGAAATGACAGACAATGAGCAGTACTTC; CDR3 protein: CASTEEMTDNEQYF
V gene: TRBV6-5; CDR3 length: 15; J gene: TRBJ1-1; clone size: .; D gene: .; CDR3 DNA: TGTGCCAGCAGTTACTCGGACACCGTGAACACTGAAGCTTTCTTT; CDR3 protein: CASSYSDTVNTEAFF
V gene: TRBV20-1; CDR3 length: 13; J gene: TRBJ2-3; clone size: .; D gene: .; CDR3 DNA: TGCAGTGCCAGGATCGGGGAGACAGATACGCAGTATTTT; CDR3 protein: CSARIGETDTQYF
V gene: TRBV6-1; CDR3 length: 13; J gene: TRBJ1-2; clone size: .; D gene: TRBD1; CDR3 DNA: TGTGCCAGCGCAGACAGGGGCCTCTATGGCTACACCTTC; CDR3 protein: CASADRGLYGYTF
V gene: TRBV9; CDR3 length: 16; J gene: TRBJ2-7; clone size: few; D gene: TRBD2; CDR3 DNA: TGTGCCAGCAGCCCGGGACTAGCGGGAGGAGGCTACGAGCAGTACTTC; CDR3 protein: CASSPGLAGGGYEQYF
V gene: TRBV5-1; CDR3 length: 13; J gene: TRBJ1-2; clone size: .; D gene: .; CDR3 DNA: TGCGCCAGCAGCTGGGGGCCACAGGGTGGCTACACCTTC; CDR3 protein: CASSWGPQGGYTF
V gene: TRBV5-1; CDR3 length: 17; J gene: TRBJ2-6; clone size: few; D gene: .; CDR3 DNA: TGCGCCAGCAGTTTGCCCACGTCGTCCTCTGGGGCCAACGTCCTGACTTTC; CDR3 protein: CASSLPTSSSGANVLTF
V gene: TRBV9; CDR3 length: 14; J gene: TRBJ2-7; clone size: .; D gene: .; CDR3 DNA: TGTGCAAGCAGCCCGGGATCAAGGCCCTACGAGCAGTACTTC; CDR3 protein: CASSPGSRPYEQYF
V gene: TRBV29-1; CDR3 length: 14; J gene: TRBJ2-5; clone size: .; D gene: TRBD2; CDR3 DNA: TGCAGCGCCATGGGTAGCGGGAGGGTGGATGAGCAGTACTTC; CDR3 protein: CSAMGSGRVDEQYF
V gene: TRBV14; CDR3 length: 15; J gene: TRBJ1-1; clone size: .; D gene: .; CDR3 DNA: TGTGCCAGCAGCCGTCAGGCGGGTGGGAACACTGAAGCTTTCTTT; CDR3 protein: CASSRQAGGNTEAFF
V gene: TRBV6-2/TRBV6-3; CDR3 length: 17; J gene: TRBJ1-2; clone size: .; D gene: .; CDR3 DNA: TGTGCCAGCAGTACCCTCGGCAGGGCCACTTCGAACTATGGCTACACCTTC; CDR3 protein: CASSTLGRATSNYGYTF
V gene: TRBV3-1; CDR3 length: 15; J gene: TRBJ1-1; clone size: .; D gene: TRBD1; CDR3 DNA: TGTGCCAGCAGCCGGTGGACAGGCACGAACACTGAAGCTTTCTTT; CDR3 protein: CASSRWTGTNTEAFF
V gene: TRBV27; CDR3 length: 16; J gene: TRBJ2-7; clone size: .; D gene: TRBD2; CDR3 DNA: TGTGCCAGCAGGGGTATGGGACTACCCAGCTCCTACGAGCAGTACTTC; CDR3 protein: CASRGMGLPSSYEQYF
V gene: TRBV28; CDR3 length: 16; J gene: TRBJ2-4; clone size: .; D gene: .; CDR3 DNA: TGTGCCAGCAGTTCTAGGCCGCTTGGGTTTCGACACATTCAGTACTTC; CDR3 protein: CASSSRPLGFRHIQYF
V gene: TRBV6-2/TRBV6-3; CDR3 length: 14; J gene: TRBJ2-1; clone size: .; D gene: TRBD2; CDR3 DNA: TGTGCCAGCAGTCTGCTAGCGGGATTCAATGAGCAGTTCTTC; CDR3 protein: CASSLLAGFNEQFF
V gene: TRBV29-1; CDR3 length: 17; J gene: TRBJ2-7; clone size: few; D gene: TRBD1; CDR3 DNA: TGCAGCGTCGAAGGACTGGCCTTGGACAGGGGAATGTACGAGCAGTACTTC; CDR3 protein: CSVEGLALDRGMYEQYF
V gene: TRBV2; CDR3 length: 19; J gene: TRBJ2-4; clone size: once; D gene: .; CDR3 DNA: TGTGCCAGCAGTGAAGCCGACGGGACAGTCCGGGGGGCCAAAAACATTCAGTACTTC; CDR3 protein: CASSEADGTVRGAKNIQYF
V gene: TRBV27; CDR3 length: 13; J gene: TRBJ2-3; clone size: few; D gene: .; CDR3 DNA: TGTGCCAGCGCGTGGGAGGGGGGGCTTCGGGCGTATTTT; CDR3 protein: CASAWEGGLRAYF
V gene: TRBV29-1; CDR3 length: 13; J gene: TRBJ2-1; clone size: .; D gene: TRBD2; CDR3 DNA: TGCAGCGTCGATTGCGGGACTAGCAATGAGCAGTTCTTC; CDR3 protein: CSVDCGTSNEQFF
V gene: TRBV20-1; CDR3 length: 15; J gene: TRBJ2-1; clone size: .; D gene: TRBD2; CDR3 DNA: TGCAGTGCTAGATTCCCTAGCGGGTCCTACAATGAGCAGTTCTTC; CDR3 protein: CSARFPSGSYNEQFF
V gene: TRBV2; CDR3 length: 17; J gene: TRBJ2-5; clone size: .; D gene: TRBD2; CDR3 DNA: TGTGCCAGCAGTGACGTTATACTAGCGGGAGACGTGGAGACCCAGTACTTC; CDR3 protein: CASSDVILAGDVETQYF
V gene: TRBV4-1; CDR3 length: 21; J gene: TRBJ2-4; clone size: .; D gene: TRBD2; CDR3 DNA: TGCGCCAGCAGCCAAGATCCGAGCGGGGAGGGCTCCTATCTAGCCAAAAACATTCAGTACTTC; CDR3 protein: CASSQDPSGEGSYLAKNIQYF
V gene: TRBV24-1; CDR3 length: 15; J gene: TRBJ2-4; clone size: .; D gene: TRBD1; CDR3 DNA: TGTGCCACCGGTCCAGGGGGAATAGCCAAAAACATTCAGTACTTC; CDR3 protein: CATGPGGIAKNIQYF
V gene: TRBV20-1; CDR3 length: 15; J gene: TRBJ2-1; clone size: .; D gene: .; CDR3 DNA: TGCAGTGCTAGACCCCCGGGCGGAATGAACAATGAGCAGTTCTTC; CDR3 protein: CSARPPGGMNNEQFF
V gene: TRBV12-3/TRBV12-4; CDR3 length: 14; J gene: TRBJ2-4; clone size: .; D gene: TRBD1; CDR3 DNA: TGTGCCAGCAGCTTGATGACAGGGGCAGGGGAGCAGTACTTC; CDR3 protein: CASSLMTGAGEQYF
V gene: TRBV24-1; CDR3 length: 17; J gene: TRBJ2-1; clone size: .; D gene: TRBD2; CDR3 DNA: TGTGCCACCAGTGACCGGGGGCAGACTAGCGGGAGCCGCGAGCAGTTCTTC; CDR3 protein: CATSDRGQTSGSREQFF
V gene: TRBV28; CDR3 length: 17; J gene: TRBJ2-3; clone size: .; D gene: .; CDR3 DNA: TGTGCCAGCAGTTTAGGTTCCGGGACGGCGGGTGTGGATACGCAGTATTTT; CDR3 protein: CASSLGSGTAGVDTQYF
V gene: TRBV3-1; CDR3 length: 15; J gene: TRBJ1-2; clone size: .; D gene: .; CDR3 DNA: TGTGCCAGCAGCCAAGATCGCGCACAGAGCTATGGCTACACCTTC; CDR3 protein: CASSQDRAQSYGYTF
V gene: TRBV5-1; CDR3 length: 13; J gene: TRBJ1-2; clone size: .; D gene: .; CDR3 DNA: TGCGCCAGCAGCTTGCAGGGCCCCTATGGCTACACCTTC; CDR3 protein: CASSLQGPYGYTF
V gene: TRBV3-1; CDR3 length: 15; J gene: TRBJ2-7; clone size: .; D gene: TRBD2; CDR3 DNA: TGTGCCAGCAGCCAAGACAGCGGGAGGGGATACGAGCAGTACTTC; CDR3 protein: CASSQDSGRGYEQYF
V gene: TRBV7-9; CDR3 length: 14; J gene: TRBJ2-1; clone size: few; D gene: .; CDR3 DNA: TGTGCCAGCAGCTTCGAATTGGGGGGGGCTAAGCAGTTCTTC; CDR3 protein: CASSFELGGAKQFF
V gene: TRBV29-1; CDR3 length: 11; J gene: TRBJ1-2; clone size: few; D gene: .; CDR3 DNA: TGCAGCGGAGGGGTGGAGTATGGCTACACCTTC; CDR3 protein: CSGGVEYGYTF
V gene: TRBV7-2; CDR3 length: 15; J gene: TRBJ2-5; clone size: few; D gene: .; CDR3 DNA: TGTGCCAGCAGCCGCCAGGCTAGCCGCCAAGAGACCCAGTACTTC; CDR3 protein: CASSRQASRQETQYF
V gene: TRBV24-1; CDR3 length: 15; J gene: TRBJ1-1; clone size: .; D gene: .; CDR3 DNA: TGTGCCACCAGCAACCCGGGACACTCGAACACTGAAGCTTTCTTT; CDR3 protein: CATSNPGHSNTEAFF
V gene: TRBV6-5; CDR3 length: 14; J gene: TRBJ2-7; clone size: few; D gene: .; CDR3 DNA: TGTGCCAGCAGTTACTCGTCAGGGCCCTACGAGCAGTACTTC; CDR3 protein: CASSYSSGPYEQYF
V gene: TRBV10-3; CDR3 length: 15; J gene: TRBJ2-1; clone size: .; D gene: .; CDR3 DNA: TGTGCCATCAGTGAGTCTACAGGCCCGTGGGATGAGCAGTTCTTC; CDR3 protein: CAISESTGPWDEQFF
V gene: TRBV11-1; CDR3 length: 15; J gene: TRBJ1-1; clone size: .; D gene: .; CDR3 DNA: TGTGCCAGCTCCCAGGTAGACTTCATGAACACTGAAGCTTTCTTT; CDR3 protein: CASSQVDFMNTEAFF